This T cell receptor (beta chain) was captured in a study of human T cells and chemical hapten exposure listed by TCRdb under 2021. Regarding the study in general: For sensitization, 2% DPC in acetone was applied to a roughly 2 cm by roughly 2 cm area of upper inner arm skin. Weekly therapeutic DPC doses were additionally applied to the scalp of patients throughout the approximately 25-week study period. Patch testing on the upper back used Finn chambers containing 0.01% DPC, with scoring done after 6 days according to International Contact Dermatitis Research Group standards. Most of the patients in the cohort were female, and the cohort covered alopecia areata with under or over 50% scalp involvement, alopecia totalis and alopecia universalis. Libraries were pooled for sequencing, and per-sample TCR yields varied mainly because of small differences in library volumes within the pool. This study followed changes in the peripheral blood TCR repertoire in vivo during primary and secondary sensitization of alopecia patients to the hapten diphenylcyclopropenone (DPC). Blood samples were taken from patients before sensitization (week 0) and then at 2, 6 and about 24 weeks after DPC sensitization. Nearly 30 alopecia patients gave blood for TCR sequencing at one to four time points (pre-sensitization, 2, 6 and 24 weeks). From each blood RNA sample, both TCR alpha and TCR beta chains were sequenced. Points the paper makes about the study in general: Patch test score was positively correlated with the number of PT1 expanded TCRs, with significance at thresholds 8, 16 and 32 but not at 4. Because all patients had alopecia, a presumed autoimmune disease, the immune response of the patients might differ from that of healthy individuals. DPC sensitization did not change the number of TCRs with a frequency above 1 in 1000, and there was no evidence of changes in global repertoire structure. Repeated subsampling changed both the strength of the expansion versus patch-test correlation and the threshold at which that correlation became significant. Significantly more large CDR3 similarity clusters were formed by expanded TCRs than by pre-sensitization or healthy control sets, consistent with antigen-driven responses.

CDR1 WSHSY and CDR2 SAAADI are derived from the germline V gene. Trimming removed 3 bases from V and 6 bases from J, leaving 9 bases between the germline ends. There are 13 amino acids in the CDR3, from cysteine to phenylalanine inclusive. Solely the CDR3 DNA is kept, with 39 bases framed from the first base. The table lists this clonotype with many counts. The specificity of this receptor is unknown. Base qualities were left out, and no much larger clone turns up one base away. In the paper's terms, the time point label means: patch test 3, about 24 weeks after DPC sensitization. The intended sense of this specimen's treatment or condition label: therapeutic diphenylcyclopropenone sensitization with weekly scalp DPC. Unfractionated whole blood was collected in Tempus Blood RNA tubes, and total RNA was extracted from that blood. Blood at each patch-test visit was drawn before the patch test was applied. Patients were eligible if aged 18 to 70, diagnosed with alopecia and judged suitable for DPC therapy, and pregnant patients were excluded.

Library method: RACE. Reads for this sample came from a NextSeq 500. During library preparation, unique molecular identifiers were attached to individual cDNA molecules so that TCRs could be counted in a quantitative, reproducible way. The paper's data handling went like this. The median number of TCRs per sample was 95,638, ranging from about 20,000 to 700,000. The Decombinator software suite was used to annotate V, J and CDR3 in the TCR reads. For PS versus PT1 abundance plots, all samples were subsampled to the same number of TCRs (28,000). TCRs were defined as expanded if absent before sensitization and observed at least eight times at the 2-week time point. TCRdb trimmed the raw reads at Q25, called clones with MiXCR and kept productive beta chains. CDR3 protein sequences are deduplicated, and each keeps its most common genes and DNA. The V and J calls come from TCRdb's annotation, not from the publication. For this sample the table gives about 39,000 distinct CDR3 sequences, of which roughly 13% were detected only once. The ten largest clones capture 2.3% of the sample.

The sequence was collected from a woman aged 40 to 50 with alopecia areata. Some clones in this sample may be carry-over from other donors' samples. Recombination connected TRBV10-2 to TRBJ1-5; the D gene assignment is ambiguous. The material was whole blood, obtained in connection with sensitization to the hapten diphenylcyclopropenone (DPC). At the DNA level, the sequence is TGCGCCAGCAGTGATGTCCAAAGTCAGCCCCAGCATTTT. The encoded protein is CASSDVQSQPQHF.